Listed here are 26 T cell receptor beta chains from one sample, sequenced in a study of beta chain features in type 1 diabetes. Reverse transcribing all isolated RNA meant expressed TCRB transcripts were sequenced. Sequencing was performed with immunoSEQ multiplex PCR; in TCRdb, only in-frame clones are kept and a portion is missing. Among a few hundred thousand clones, over 12% were seen once, and the ten largest hold approximately 0.02%. Sequenced sample: naive CD4+ T cells from blood. These receptor sequences come from a woman under 30 in good health.

The rearrangement links TRBV15 to TRBJ1-2; D unclear. CDR3 length equals 15 residues. CDR1 is LNHNV, CDR2 YYDKDF, per germline (reference sequence). V gave up 1 base and J gave up 2 bases, with 11 bases separating them. The CDR3 DNA reads TGTGCCACCAGCAGAGTCGAGGGATCCAACTATGGCTACACCTTC. Translation: CATSRVEGSNYGYTF.

The chain uses TRBV28 and TRBJ2-1; 7 nucleotides line up with TRBD2. V gave up 6 bases and J gave up 4 bases; unmatched junction bases: 6. The CDR3 covers 14 residues. CDR1 and CDR2 (germline): MDHEN, SYDVKM. The CDR3 DNA reads as TGTGCCAGCAGATCGGCGGGACTATACAATGAGCAGTTCTTC. Translated, it gives CASRSAGLYNEQFF.

This rearrangement joins TRBV5-4 to TRBJ2-3, with TRBD2 identical over 8 bases. The CDR3 loop spans 15 amino acids. The trim removed 6 bases at V and 4 bases at J, leaving 10 bases unmatched. From germline, CDR1 is SGHNT and CDR2 YYREEE (reference sequence). The CDR3 is CASNPGLGLADTQYF. In DNA, the CDR3 is TGTGCCAGCAACCCGGGACTAGGATTAGCAGATACGCAGTATTTT.

This chain uses TRBV27 with TRBJ2-2; 9 bases are shared with TRBD2. The germline gives CDR1 MNHEY, CDR2 SMNVEV (reference sequence). After removal of 4 bases from V and 0 bases from J, the junction contained 3 bases not matched to a gene. This CDR3 region has 16 residues. The CDR3 is CASSSSGTANTGELFF. The CDR3 nucleotides are TGTGCCAGCAGTTCTAGCGGGACCGCGAACACCGGGGAGCTGTTTTTT.

This clone was seen more than once but under ten times. The chain joins TRBV7-2 to TRBJ2-7; D may be TRBD1 (6 bases). CDR1 SGHTA and CDR2 FQGNSA come from the germline V gene. This CDR3 has 14 residues. Between the trimmed V and J ends, which lost 4 bases and 3 bases, there was a span of 13 bases. The CDR3 reads CASSSGRGNYEQYF. The CDR3 DNA sequence: TGTGCCAGCAGCTCCGGCAGGGGCAACTACGAGCAGTACTTC.

V gene TRBV28 combines with J gene TRBJ2-1; D is undetermined. V shed 5 bases and J shed 5 bases, with 4 bases lying between them. Looked up from germline, CDR1 is MDHEN and CDR2 is SYDVKM. The CDR3 is made up of 11 amino acids. The CDR3 DNA is TGTGCCAGCAGTCAGAACAATGAGCAGTTCTTC. This translates into CASSQNNEQFF.

A few counts support this clone. The chain uses TRBV18 and TRBJ2-7; TRBD1 agrees at 7 bases. The length of the CDR3 is 17 residues. The ends lost 0 bases at V and 3 bases at J; junction bases unmatched: 11. CDR1 KGHSH and CDR2 LQKENI come from the germline V gene. The CDR3 DNA follows: TGTGCCAGCTCACCACCTTTTCAGGACAGGTTACTCTACGAGCAGTACTTC. Its translation is CASSPPFQDRLLYEQYF.

This clone occurred a few times. V usage is TRBV5-1 and J usage is TRBJ2-4; D is unresolved. The length of the CDR3 is 14 residues. Between the trimmed V and J ends, which lost 2 bases and 2 bases, there was a span of 8 bases. Germline assignment: CDR1 SGHRS and CDR2 YFSETQ. The CDR3 region has the DNA TGCGCCAGCAGCTTCGCGGAACCCAAAAACATTCAGTACTTC. It translates to CASSFAEPKNIQYF. Full variable domain (outside the CDR3, taken from reference TRBV5-1 and TRBJ2-4): KAGVTQTPRYLIKTRGQQVTLSCSPISGHRSVSWYQQTPGQGLQFLFEYFSETQRNKGNFPGRFSGRQFSNSRSEMNVSTLELGDSALYLCASSFAEPKNIQYFGAGTRLSVL.

This clone showed up just a few times. This rearrangement joins TRBV7-2 to TRBJ2-3; no clear D gene. This CDR3 comprises 14 residues. Deletions cut 7 bases from V and 5 bases from J, with 16 bases between. Germline V gene lookup returns CDR1 SGHTA and CDR2 FQGNSA. As DNA, the CDR3 is TGTGCCAGCACTCAACGGGTGCATGGAGATACGCAGTATTTT. Its protein product is CASTQRVHGDTQYF.

The CDR3 region is CASSLRSSGRAGGANVLTF. DNA of the CDR3: TGTGCCAGCAGTTTACGGTCTAGCGGGAGGGCTGGTGGGGCCAACGTCCTGACTTTC. The genes are TRBV27 and TRBJ2-6, with 12 bases matching TRBD2. After removal of 2 bases from V and 3 bases from J, the junction contained 8 bases not matched to a gene. CDR3 length equals 19 residues. Germline CDR1 MNHEY, CDR2 SMNVEV (reference sequence). The variable domain in full, with the rest retrieved from reference TRBV27 and TRBJ2-6, is EAQVTQNPRYLITVTGKKLTVTCSQNMNHEYMSWYRQDPGLGLRQIYYSMNVEVTDKGDVPEGYKVSRKEKRNFPLILESPSPNQTSLYFCASSLRSSGRAGGANVLTFGAGSRLTVL.

This clone came up a few times. The rearrangement links TRBV30 to TRBJ1-2; possibly TRBD1 for D (5 bases). The CDR3 consists of 13 residues. From germline, CDR1 is GTSNPN and CDR2 SVGIG (reference sequence). Trimming shortened V by 3 bases and J by 0 bases, and 8 bases separated the two germline ends. CDR3 in DNA: TGTGCCTGGAGCCCACAGGCTAACTATGGCTACACCTTC. Translated, it gives CAWSPQANYGYTF.

The chain couples TRBV23-1 to TRBJ2-3; the D gene is possibly TRBD1 (6 bases). Being an ORF, TRBV23-1 has a function that is uncertain. The CDR3 length is 16 residues. V lost 1 base and J 2 bases, leaving 13 bases between the germline ends. The CDR3 DNA follows: TGCGCCAGCAGTCAATGGGGCAGGGGCCCCACAGATACGCAGTATTTT. This gives the protein CASSQWGRGPTDTQYF.

In this sample, this clone turned up a few times. The chain recombines TRBV27 with TRBJ1-1; 7 bases are shared with TRBD1. Germline-derived CDR1 and CDR2 are MNHEY and SMNVEV (reference sequence). The CDR3 extends over 14 amino acids. The J segment lost 6 bases and the V segment lost 5 bases, leaving 9 bases of the junction unmatched. The CDR3 loop is CASSPPGQSAEAFF. CDR3 in DNA: TGTGCCAGCAGTCCGCCGGGACAGAGCGCTGAAGCTTTCTTT.

In its sample, this clone was seen a few times. The rearrangement uses TRBV10-3 and TRBJ2-7, with 11 bases matching TRBD2. V shed 3 bases, J shed 9 bases, and the junction held 10 bases outside the gene matches. Germline-derived CDR1 and CDR2 are ENHRY and SYGVKD. The CDR3 is made up of 15 amino acids. In nucleotides, the CDR3 is TGTGCCATCAGTGAACTAGCGGGAGTATCCGAAGGGCAGTACTTC. Residues: CAISELAGVSEGQYF.

The rearrangement joins TRBV7-9 to TRBJ2-1, with D maybe TRBD1 (5 bases). From germline, CDR1 is SEHNR and CDR2 FQNEAQ (reference sequence). The V gene lost 1 base and the J gene lost 1 base, with 5 bases spanning the gap. The CDR3 sequence is 14 residues long. CDR3 in amino acids: CASSLGQSYNEQFF. CDR3 in DNA: TGTGCCAGCAGCTTAGGACAGTCCTACAATGAGCAGTTCTTC. Using reference TRBV7-9 and TRBJ2-1 for the parts outside the CDR3, the full variable domain is DTGVSQNPRHKITKRGQNVTFRCDPISEHNRLYWYRQTLGQGPEFLTYFQNEAQLEKSRLLSDRFSAERPKGSFSTLEIQRTEQGDSAMYLCASSLGQSYNEQFFGPGTRLTVL.

Points on this clone: The junction departs from germline at one end; a sequencing error may be responsible. The chain couples TRBV28 to TRBJ2-7, with D tentatively TRBD2 (5 bases). The CDR3 loop spans 11 amino acids. Germline-derived CDR1 and CDR2 are MDHEN and SYDVKM. This CDR3 reads CASSSRLGLLF. Written as DNA, the CDR3 is TGTGCCAGCAGTTCGAGACTCGGACTTTTGTTC.

The CDR3 spells CSVPYGGLNTEAFF. The DNA for the CDR3 is TGCAGCGTTCCCTACGGGGGATTGAACACTGAAGCTTTCTTT. The J gene is TRBJ1-1, the V gene TRBV29-1; possibly TRBD1 for D (5 bases). Looked up from germline, CDR1 is SQVTM and CDR2 is ANQGSEA. Trimming pared 5 bases from V and 0 bases from J, leaving 13 bases between. This CDR3 spans 14 amino acids.

The rearrangement joins TRBV7-3 to TRBJ1-1; no clear D. The CDR3 sequence is 13 residues long. Between the trimmed V and J ends, which lost 2 bases and 1 base, there was a span of 5 bases. Germline V gene lookup returns CDR1 SGHTA and CDR2 FQGTGA. The chain's CDR3 is CASSLGRNTEAFF. In nucleotides, the CDR3 is TGTGCCAGCAGCTTAGGGAGGAACACTGAAGCTTTCTTT.

The V call is TRBV7-9, the J call TRBJ2-7, with D perhaps matching TRBD1 (5 bases). Germline CDR1 SEHNR, CDR2 FQNEAQ (reference sequence). The CDR3 is 13 residues long. The V end was cut by 5 bases, the J end by 3 bases, with 11 bases between. This CDR3 reads CASSATVVYEQYF. As DNA, the CDR3 is TGTGCCAGCAGCGCGACAGTGGTCTACGAGCAGTACTTC.

The V call is TRBV27, the J call TRBJ2-7; a weak D match, TRBD2 (5 bases). Looked up from germline, CDR1 is MNHEY and CDR2 is SMNVEV (reference sequence). The CDR3 is made up of 14 amino acids. V shed 4 bases and J shed 4 bases, with 14 bases lying between them. The CDR3 is CASSSETGSYEQYF. CDR3 DNA sequence: TGTGCCAGCAGTTCGGAGACGGGGTCGTACGAGCAGTACTTC.

This clone came up a few times. The V gene is TRBV6-5, the J gene TRBJ1-2, with 7 bases aligning to TRBD1. The CDR3 totals 16 residues. Germline-derived CDR1 and CDR2 are MNHEY and SVGAGI. V lost 2 bases to trimming and J lost 4 bases; unmatched junction nucleotides: 10. CDR3 sequence reads: CASSYGTESNIYGYTF. CDR3 in DNA: TGTGCCAGCAGTTACGGGACAGAGAGTAACATCTATGGCTACACCTTC.

CDR3 in amino acids: CASSQERLAGGEQYF. Written as DNA, the CDR3 is TGCGCCAGCAGCCAAGAACGTCTAGCGGGAGGCGAGCAGTACTTC. V usage is TRBV4-3 and J usage is TRBJ2-7, with 11 bases identical to TRBD2. The CDR3 consists of 15 residues. Germline V gives CDR1 LGHNA, CDR2 YSLEER. V dropped 0 bases and J dropped 6; count of bases not matched to a gene: 4.

This clone was seen only a few times. The V gene is TRBV18, the J gene TRBJ2-7; possibly TRBD1 for D (6 bases). V was clipped by 4 bases and J by 3 bases, with 13 bases between them. From germline, CDR1 is KGHSH and CDR2 LQKENI. This CDR3 is 14 amino acids long. This CDR3 is CASSLRQDSYEQYF. CDR3 bases: TGTGCCAGCTCACTTCGACAGGATAGCTACGAGCAGTACTTC.

J is TRBJ2-7 and V is TRBV28; 11 bases map to TRBD2. Germline CDR1 MDHEN, CDR2 SYDVKM. The length of the CDR3 is 15 residues. Trimming at V came to 6 bases and at J to 4 bases, leaving 8 bases not matched to a gene. The CDR3 region is CASSPGTSGFYEQYF. CDR3 sequence (DNA): TGTGCCAGCAGCCCCGGGACTAGCGGTTTTTACGAGCAGTACTTC.

The V call is TRBV5-1, the J call TRBJ1-2, with no clear D. V was cut by 0 bases and J by 4 bases, with 16 bases left in between. This CDR3 spans 16 amino acids. The germline CDR1 and CDR2 sequences are SGHRS and YFSETQ. The CDR3 region is CASSLGQASVSYGYTF. CDR3 bases: TGCGCCAGCAGCTTGGGGCAGGCCTCGGTGAGCTATGGCTACACCTTC.

Only a few counts were recorded for this clone. The chain has TRBV7-2 and TRBJ2-7; D is possibly TRBD2 (5 bases). There are 15 residues in the CDR3. Germline CDR1 is SGHTA and CDR2 is FQGNSA. The V end was cut by 0 bases, the J end by 3 bases, with 12 bases between. CDR3 DNA: TGTGCCAGCAGCTTAGCGGGTATGGGGAGCTACGAGCAGTACTTC. The encoded protein is CASSLAGMGSYEQYF.